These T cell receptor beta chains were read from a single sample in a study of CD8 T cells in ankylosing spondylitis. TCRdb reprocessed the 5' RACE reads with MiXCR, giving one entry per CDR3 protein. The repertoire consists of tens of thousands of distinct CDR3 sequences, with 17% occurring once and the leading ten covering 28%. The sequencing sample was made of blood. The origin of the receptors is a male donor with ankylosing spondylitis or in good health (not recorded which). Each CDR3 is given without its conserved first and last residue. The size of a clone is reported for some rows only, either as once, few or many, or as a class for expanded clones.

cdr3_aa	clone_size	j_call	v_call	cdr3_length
ASRNRGLNTDAF	NA	TRBJ1-1	TRBV6-2/TRBV6-3	12
ASSPTGTASGQQY	NA	TRBJ2-7	TRBV6-5	13
ASSSNSYEQY	NA	TRBJ2-7	TRBV12-3/TRBV12-4	10
SVGPDRGIDTQY	NA	TRBJ2-3	TRBV29-1	12
ASSAGGGNQPQH	few	TRBJ1-5	TRBV5-1	12
ASSLATGMEAKLF	NA	TRBJ1-4	TRBV5-1	13
ASSLWNEQF	few	TRBJ2-1	TRBV3-1	9
ASSQDGSPADTQY	NA	TRBJ2-3	TRBV3-1	13
ASSLGQIGTPTDTQY	NA	TRBJ2-3	TRBV7-7	15
SAVREGQETQY	few	TRBJ2-5	TRBV20-1	11
ASSTMTSGGDPYNEQF	few	TRBJ2-1	TRBV3-1	16
ASSAGFSTDTQY	few	TRBJ2-3	TRBV5-1	12
SAREIAGVVTQY	NA	TRBJ2-3	TRBV20-1	12
ASSPGTSTDTQY	many	TRBJ2-3	TRBV5-1	12
ARRPYQTNEKLF	many	TRBJ1-4	TRBV25-1	12
ASSLEQQYNEQF	NA	TRBJ2-1	TRBV5-1	12
ASSMTTLTAGSGLF	NA	TRBJ2-2	TRBV7-2	14
ASSLAGAKPQH	few	TRBJ1-5	TRBV7-2	11
ASSPGLADGEQY	few	TRBJ2-7	TRBV7-2	12
ASSAWTRSNAEAF	many	TRBJ1-1	TRBV7-2	13
ASSWVGENTEAF	few	TRBJ1-1	TRBV28	12
ASSLFRLAGGSNTGELF	many	TRBJ2-2	TRBV11-2	17
ATSRAPRGSEAF	many	TRBJ1-1	TRBV15	12
ASSQETGRGQPQH	many	TRBJ1-5	TRBV4-2	13
SARFAPDTQY	NA	TRBJ2-3	TRBV20-1	10
ASRIGGNQPQH	few	TRBJ1-5	TRBV12-3/TRBV12-4	11
ASELMGFPDTQY	NA	TRBJ2-3	TRBV7-2	12
SAWDRGTGELF	many	TRBJ2-2	TRBV29-1	11
ASSLETSGTDTQY	few	TRBJ2-3	TRBV5-1	13
ASSPGRGYTDTQY	few	TRBJ2-3	TRBV6-2/TRBV6-3	13
ASSKPDTQY	many	TRBJ2-3	TRBV7-9	9
ASSLMNQLDTIY	few	TRBJ1-3	TRBV28	12
SARSYQRREGDEQY	NA	TRBJ2-7	TRBV20-1	14
ASSLTSGYEQY	many	TRBJ2-7	TRBV7-6	11
ATSDVGLADTQY	NA	TRBJ2-3	TRBV24-1	12
SAREMTGTYNEQF	few	TRBJ2-1	TRBV20-1	13
SARDTGSSTDTQY	many	TRBJ2-3	TRBV20-1	13
ASSPRQGPGEQF	many	TRBJ2-1	TRBV6-4	12
SASKFGGPQETQY	many	TRBJ2-5	TRBV20-1	13
ASSLSNNRDTEAF	many	TRBJ1-1	TRBV27	13
SASTGNPPEQY	many	TRBJ2-7	TRBV29-1	11